This TCR beta chain was identified in a study of CD8 T cells in ankylosing spondylitis. The CDR3 length is 14 residues. Germline loops: CDR1 MNHNS, CDR2 SASEGT. Trimming pared 6 bases from V and 10 bases from J, leaving 16 bases between. TCRdb reprocessed the 5' RACE reads via MiXCR and lists one record per CDR3 protein. The table has 250,000 to 300,000 distinct CDR3 sequences, 20% seen once. At least ten counts were recorded for this clonotype. V is TRBV6-1 and J is TRBJ1-6; D possibly corresponds to TRBD1 (6 bases). This TCR was recovered from a male donor with ankylosing spondylitis or in good health (not recorded which). Sequenced sample: blood, either unsorted or a sorted T cell fraction (not recorded which). CDR3 residues: CASRLTGFGSPLHF. DNA for the CDR3: TGTGCCAGCAGGCTGACAGGTTTCGGATCACCCCTCCACTTT.